In its sample, the clone carrying this TCR beta chain was seen a few times. The antigen remains undetermined. A much larger clone differs from this one at a single base, so this may be a read error. Researchers amplified the TCR beta CDR3 regions from RNA transcripts. The HTBI set primed first-round TCR CDR3 RT-PCR. From the multiplex PCR reads, TCRdb called clonotypes with MiXCR, one entry per CDR3 protein. The data contain a few hundred thousand distinct CDR3 sequences, around 18% of them singletons. The sample originates from a study of T cells in Graves' hyperthyroidism and ophthalmopathy. Findings and limits, study-wide: In the blood, most expanded thyroid clonotypes above 0.001 appeared as well.

Exclusion followed for patients with uncontrolled infection, other autoimmune disease, pregnancy or lactation. Diagnoses were established using clinical symptoms, serum thyroxine and TRAb, thyroid ultrasound and orbital computed tomography. V lost 4 bases to trimming and J lost 2 bases; unmatched junction nucleotides: 4. Per the germline V gene, CDR1 is GTSNPN and CDR2 is SVGIG (reference sequence). CDR3 length: 13 amino acids. Sequenced input: blood. The chain employs TRBV30 and TRBJ2-7; 8 nucleotides match TRBD2. The TCR comes from a woman in her thirties or forties with Graves' ophthalmopathy. The CDR3 sequence is CAWTNGRAYEQYF. CDR3 coding DNA: TGTGCCTGGACTAACGGGAGGGCCTACGAGCAGTACTTC.